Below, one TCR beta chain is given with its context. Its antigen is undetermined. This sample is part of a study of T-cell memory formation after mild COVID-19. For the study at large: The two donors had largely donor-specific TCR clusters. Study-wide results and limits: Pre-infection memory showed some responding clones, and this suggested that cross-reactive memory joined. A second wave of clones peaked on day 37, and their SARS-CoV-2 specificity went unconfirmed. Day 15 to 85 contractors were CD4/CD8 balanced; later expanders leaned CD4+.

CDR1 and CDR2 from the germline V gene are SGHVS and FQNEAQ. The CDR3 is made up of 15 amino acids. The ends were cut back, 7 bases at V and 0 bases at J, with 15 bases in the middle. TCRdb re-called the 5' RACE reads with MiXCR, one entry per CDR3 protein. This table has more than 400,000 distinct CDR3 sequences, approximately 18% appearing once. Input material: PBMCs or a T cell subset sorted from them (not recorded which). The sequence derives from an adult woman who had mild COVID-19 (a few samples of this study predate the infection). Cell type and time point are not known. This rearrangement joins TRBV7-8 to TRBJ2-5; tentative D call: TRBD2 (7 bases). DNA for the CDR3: TGTGCCAGCACCCCGGGGGGCCCATACCAAGAGACCCAGTACTTC. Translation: CASTPGGPYQETQYF. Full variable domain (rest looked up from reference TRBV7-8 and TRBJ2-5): GAGVSQSPRYKVAKRGQDVALRCDPISGHVSLFWYQQALGQGPEFLTYFQNEAQLDKSGLPSDRFFAERPEGSVSTLKIQRTQQEDSAVYLCASTPGGPYQETQYFGPGTRLLVL.